Ten or more counts support the clone carrying this T cell receptor (beta chain). Its antigen remains unknown. Individually, cDNA molecules had unique molecular identifiers attached to them. TCRdb fed the 5' RACE reads into MiXCR, producing one record per CDR3 protein. This table holds 55,000 to 70,000 distinct CDR3 sequences, roughly 12% found once. The record originates from a study of early T cells in non-severe SARS-CoV-2 infection. Study context: The sequenced material was bulk RNA from unsorted whole blood, and its chains were unpaired.

Germline lookup yields CDR1 LNHDA and CDR2 SQIVND (reference sequence). The length of the CDR3 is 14 residues. The V gene lost 2 bases and the J gene lost 10 bases, with 12 bases spanning the gap. Study-level results: The matching step, a VDJdb search, favored anti-spike CD8 responses and missed private and CD4 specificities.

This chain links TRBV19 with TRBJ1-6, with D hard to call. The receptor comes from an adult who was a healthcare worker with PCR-confirmed SARS-CoV-2 infection or an uninfected control (not recorded which). The sample taken for sequencing was whole blood. In DNA, the CDR3 is TGTGCCAGTAGTATATCCGGGGTTCTCTCACCCCTCCACTTT. Its translation is CASSISGVLSPLHF. The full variable domain, rest sourced from reference TRBV19 and TRBJ1-6, is DGGITQSPKYLFRKEGQNVTLSCEQNLNHDAMYWYRQDPGQGLRLIYYSQIVNDFQKGDIAEGYSVSREKKESFPLTVTSAQKNPTAFYLCASSISGVLSPLHFGNGTRLTVT.